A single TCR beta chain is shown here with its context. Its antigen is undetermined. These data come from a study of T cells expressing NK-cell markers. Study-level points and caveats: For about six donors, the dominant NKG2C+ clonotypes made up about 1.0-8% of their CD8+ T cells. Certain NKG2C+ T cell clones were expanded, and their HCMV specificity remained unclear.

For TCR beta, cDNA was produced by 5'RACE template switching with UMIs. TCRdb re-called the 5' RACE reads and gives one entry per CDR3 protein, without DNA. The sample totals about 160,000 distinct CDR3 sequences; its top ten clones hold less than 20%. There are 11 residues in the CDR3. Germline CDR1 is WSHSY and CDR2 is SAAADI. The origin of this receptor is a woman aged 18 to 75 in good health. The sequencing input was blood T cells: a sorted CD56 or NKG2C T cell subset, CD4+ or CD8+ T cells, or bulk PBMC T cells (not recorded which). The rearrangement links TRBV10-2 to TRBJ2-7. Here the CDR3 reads CASTIGYEQYF.